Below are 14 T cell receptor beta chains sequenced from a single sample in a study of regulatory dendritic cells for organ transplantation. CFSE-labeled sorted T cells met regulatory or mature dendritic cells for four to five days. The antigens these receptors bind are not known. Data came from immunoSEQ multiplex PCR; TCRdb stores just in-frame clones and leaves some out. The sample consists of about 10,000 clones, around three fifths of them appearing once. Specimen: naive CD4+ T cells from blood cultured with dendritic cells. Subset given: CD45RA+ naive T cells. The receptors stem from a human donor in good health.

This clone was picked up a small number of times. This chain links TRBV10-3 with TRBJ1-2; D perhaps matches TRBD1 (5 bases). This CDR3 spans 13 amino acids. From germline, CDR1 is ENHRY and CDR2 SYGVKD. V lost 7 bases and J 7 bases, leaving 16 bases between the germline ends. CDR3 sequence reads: CAINLDSSSGYTF. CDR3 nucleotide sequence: TGTGCCATCAACCTAGACAGTTCAAGTGGCTACACCTTC.

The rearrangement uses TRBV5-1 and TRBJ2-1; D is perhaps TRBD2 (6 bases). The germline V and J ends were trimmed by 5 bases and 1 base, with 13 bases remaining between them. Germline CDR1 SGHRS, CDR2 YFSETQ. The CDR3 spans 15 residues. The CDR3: CASRESGPSYNEQFF. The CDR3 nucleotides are TGCGCCAGCAGGGAGAGCGGGCCATCCTACAATGAGCAGTTCTTC. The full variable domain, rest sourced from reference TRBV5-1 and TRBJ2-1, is KAGVTQTPRYLIKTRGQQVTLSCSPISGHRSVSWYQQTPGQGLQFLFEYFSETQRNKGNFPGRFSGRQFSNSRSEMNVSTLELGDSALYLCASRESGPSYNEQFFGPGTRLTVL.

In nucleotides, the CDR3 is TGTGCCAGCAGGGACAACCTAGACTATGGCTACACCTTC. This encodes CASRDNLDYGYTF. The V and J genes are TRBV6-4 and TRBJ1-2; possible D gene TRBD1, 5 bases. V was shortened by 6 bases and J by 3 bases, with 11 bases between the two germline ends. This CDR3 region has 13 residues. CDR1 MRHNA and CDR2 SNTAGT come from the germline V gene.

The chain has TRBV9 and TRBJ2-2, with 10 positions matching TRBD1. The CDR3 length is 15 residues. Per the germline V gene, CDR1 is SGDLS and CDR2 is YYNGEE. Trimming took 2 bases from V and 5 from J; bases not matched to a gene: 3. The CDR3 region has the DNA TGTGCCAGCAGCGTGACAGGGGGCACTACCGGGGAGCTGTTTTTT. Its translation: CASSVTGGTTGELFF.

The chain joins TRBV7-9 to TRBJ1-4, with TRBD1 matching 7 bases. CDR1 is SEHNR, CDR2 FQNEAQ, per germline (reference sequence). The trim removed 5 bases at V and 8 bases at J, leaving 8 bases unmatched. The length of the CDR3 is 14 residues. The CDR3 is CASSSEGAREKLFF. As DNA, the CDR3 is TGTGCCAGCAGCAGTGAGGGGGCCCGGGAAAAACTGTTTTTT. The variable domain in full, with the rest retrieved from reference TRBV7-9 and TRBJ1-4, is DTGVSQNPRHKITKRGQNVTFRCDPISEHNRLYWYRQTLGQGPEFLTYFQNEAQLEKSRLLSDRFSAERPKGSFSTLEIQRTEQGDSAMYLCASSSEGAREKLFFGSGTQLSVL.

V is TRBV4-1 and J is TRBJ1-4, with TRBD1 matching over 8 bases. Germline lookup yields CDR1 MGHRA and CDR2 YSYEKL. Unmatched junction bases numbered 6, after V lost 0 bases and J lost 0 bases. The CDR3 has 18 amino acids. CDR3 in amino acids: CASSQDFQGAPTNEKLFF. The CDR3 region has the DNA TGCGCCAGCAGCCAAGACTTCCAGGGGGCCCCAACTAATGAAAAACTGTTTTTT.

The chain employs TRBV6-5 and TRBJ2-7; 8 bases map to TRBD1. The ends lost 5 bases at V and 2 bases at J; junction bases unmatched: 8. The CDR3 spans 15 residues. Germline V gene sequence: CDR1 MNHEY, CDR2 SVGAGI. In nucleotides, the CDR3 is TGTGCCAGCAGTAAATACGACAGGGGAACCTACGAGCAGTACTTC. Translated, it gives CASSKYDRGTYEQYF.

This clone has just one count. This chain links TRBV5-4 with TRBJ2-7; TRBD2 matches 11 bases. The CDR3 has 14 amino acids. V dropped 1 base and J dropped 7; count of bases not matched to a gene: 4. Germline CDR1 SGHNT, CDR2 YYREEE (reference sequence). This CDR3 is CASSLSLAGGEQYF. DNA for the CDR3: TGTGCCAGCAGCTTGTCCCTAGCGGGGGGAGAGCAGTACTTC. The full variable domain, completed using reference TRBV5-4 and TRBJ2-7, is ETGVTQSPTHLIKTRGQQVTLRCSSQSGHNTVSWYQQALGQGPQFIFQYYREEENGRGNFPPRFSGLQFPNYSSELNVNALELDDSALYLCASSLSLAGGEQYFGPGTRLTVT.

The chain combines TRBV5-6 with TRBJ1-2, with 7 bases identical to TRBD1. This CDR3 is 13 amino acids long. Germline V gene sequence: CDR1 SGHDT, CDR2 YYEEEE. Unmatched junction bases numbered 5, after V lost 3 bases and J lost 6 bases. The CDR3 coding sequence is TGTGCCAGCAGCTCATGGACAGGAGATGGCTACACCTTC. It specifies CASSSWTGDGYTF. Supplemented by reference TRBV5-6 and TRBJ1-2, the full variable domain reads DAGVTQSPTHLIKTRGQQVTLRCSPKSGHDTVSWYQQALGQGPQFIFQYYEEEERQRGNFPDRFSGHQFPNYSSELNVNALLLGDSALYLCASSSWTGDGYTFGSGTRLTVV.

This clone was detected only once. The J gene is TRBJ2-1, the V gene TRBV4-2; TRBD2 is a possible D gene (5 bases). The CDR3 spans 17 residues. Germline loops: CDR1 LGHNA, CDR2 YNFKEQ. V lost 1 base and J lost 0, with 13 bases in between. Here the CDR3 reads CASSQGIQRDSYNEQFF. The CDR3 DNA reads TGTGCCAGCAGCCAAGGAATACAGAGGGACTCCTACAATGAGCAGTTCTTC.

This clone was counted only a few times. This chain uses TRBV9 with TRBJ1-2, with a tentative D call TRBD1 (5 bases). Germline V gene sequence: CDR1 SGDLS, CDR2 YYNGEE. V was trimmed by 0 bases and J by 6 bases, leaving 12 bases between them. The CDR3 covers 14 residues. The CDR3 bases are TGTGCCAGCAGCGTAGATCCCAGGGTAAATGGCTACACCTTC. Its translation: CASSVDPRVNGYTF.

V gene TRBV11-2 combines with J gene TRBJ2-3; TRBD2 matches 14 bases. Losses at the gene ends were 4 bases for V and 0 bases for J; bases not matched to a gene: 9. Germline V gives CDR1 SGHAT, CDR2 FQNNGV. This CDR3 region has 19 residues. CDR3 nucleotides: TGTGCCAGCAGCTCTTCGACTAGCGGGGGGGGTCTTAGCACAGATACGCAGTATTTT. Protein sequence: CASSSSTSGGGLSTDTQYF. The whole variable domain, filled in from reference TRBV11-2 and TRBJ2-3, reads EAGVAQSPRYKIIEKRQSVAFWCNPISGHATLYWYQQILGQGPKLLIQFQNNGVVDDSQLPKDRFSAERLKGVDSTLKIQPAKLEDSAVYLCASSSSTSGGGLSTDTQYFGPGTRLTVL.

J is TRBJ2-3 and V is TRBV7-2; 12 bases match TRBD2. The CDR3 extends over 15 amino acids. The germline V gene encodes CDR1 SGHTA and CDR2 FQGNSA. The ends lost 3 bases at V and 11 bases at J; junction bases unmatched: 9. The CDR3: CASSFPTSGGPGQYF. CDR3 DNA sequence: TGTGCCAGCAGCTTCCCGACTAGCGGGGGCCCTGGGCAGTATTTT. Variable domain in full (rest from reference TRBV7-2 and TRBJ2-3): GAGVSQSPSNKVTEKGKDVELRCDPISGHTALYWYRQSLGQGLEFLIYFQGNSAPDKSGLPSDRFSAERTGGSVSTLTIQRTQQEDSAVYLCASSFPTSGGPGQYFGPGTRLTVL.

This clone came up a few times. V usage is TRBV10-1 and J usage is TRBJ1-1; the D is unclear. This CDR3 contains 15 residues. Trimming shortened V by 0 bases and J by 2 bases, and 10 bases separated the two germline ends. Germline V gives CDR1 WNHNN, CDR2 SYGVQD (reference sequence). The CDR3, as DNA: TGCGCCAGCAGTGAGTCGGGCCTTGAAAACACTGAAGCTTTCTTT. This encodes CASSESGLENTEAFF.